A selection of T cell receptor beta chains follows, all from one sample in a study of CD8 T cells in Susac syndrome. MiXCR, run by TCRdb on the immunoSEQ multiplex PCR reads, gives a single entry per CDR3 protein. The table records more than 70,000 distinct CDR3 sequences, roughly 94% of them present only once. Sample: CD8+ T cells from PBMCs. The receptors were sampled from a human donor with Susac syndrome. The conserved cysteine and the conserved F or W are not part of the CDR3 here. The order of the fields is V gene, J gene, CDR3 protein.

>TRBV9|TRBJ2-1
ASSVGWRRGGDEQF
>TRBV19|TRBJ2-5
AAGGWKTQY
>TRBV5-6|TRBJ2-1
ASSFDTYNEQF
>TRBV27|TRBJ2-3
ASSRGRDTQY
>TRBV12-3/TRBV12-4|TRBJ1-2
ASSFGVRHT
>TRBV3-1|TRBJ2-1
ASISIRGNNEQF
>TRBV5-5|TRBJ2-3
ASLSGGSTDTQY
>TRBV9|TRBJ1-3
ASRGRNTIY
>TRBV6-6|TRBJ1-5
ASSYGIRQNQPQH
>TRBV9|TRBJ1-1
ASSKGYGTEAF
>TRBV6-4|TRBJ2-2
ASSDSRGTGELF
>TRBV19|TRBJ2-7
ASSPGTSGATY
>TRBV9|TRBJ2-3
ASSVNGGGTDTQY
>TRBV7-9|TRBJ1-5
ASSQGAQPQH
>TRBV3-1|TRBJ1-5
ASSHGGNQPQH
>TRBV12-3/TRBV12-4|TRBJ2-4
ASSLSGEGFGKNIQY
>TRBV18|TRBJ1-1
ASSPEPGGHTEAF
>TRBV7-9|TRBJ2-7
ASSFGQESYEQY
>TRBV9|TRBJ2-3
ASSALAGGLTDTQY
>TRBV6-2/TRBV6-3|TRBJ2-1
ASSWGRGPYNEQF
>TRBV9|TRBJ2-3
ASSVEDRSTDTQY
>TRBV12-3/TRBV12-4|TRBJ2-3
ATRGSPLHTDTQY
>TRBV24-1|TRBJ2-1
ATSKLGNEQF
>TRBV6-2/TRBV6-3|TRBJ2-1
ASRERGKNNEQF
>TRBV7-3|TRBJ2-3
ASSVLPGDTQY
>TRBV6-5|TRBJ1-2
ASSFGGRGYGYT
>TRBV18|TRBJ2-5
ASSPPDYRLETQY
>TRBV2|TRBJ2-1
ASRGAEQF
>TRBV5-1|TRBJ2-1
ASFSTGTEQF
>TRBV4-2|TRBJ1-1
ASSQDWQARGSEAF
>TRBV5-6|TRBJ2-5
ASSLRIRGEAQY
>TRBV5-1|TRBJ2-2
ASRPTGLMTNTGELF
>TRBV6-6|TRBJ1-2
ASSPGQGIYGYT
>TRBV9|TRBJ2-1
ASSSRGRGALNEQF
>TRBV7-9|TRBJ2-7
ASSTQDRDYEQY
>TRBV9|TRBJ2-7
ASSTGATYEQY
>TRBV4-1|TRBJ2-7
ASNQEVTYEQY
>TRBV5-5|TRBJ2-3
ASSVRTGWLDTQY
>TRBV9|TRBJ2-7
ASSADDSPSYEQY
>TRBV19|TRBJ2-3
ATGRDLPDTQY
>TRBV29-1|TRBJ2-5
SADRAETQY
>TRBV12-3/TRBV12-4|TRBJ2-7
ASSITSPYEQY
>TRBV7-9|TRBJ1-2
ASRGDYGYT
>TRBV9|TRBJ2-1
ASSVAGLDYNEQF